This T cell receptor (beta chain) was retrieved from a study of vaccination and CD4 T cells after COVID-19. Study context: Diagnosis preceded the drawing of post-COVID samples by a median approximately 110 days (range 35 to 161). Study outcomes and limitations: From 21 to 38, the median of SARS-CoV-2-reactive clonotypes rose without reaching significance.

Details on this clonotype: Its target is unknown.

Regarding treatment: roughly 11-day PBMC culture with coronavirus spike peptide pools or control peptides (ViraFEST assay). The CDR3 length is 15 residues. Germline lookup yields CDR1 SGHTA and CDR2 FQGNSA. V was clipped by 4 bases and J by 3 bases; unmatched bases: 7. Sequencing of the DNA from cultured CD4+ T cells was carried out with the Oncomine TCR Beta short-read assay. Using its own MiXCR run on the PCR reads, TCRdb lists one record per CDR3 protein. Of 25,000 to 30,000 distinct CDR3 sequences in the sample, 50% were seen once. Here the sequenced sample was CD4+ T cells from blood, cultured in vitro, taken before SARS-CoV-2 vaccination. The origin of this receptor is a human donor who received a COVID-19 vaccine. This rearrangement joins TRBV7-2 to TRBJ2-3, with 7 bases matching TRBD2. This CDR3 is CASSSHAGETDTQYF. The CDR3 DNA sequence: TGTGCCAGCAGCTCCCACGCGGGGGAGACAGATACGCAGTATTTT.